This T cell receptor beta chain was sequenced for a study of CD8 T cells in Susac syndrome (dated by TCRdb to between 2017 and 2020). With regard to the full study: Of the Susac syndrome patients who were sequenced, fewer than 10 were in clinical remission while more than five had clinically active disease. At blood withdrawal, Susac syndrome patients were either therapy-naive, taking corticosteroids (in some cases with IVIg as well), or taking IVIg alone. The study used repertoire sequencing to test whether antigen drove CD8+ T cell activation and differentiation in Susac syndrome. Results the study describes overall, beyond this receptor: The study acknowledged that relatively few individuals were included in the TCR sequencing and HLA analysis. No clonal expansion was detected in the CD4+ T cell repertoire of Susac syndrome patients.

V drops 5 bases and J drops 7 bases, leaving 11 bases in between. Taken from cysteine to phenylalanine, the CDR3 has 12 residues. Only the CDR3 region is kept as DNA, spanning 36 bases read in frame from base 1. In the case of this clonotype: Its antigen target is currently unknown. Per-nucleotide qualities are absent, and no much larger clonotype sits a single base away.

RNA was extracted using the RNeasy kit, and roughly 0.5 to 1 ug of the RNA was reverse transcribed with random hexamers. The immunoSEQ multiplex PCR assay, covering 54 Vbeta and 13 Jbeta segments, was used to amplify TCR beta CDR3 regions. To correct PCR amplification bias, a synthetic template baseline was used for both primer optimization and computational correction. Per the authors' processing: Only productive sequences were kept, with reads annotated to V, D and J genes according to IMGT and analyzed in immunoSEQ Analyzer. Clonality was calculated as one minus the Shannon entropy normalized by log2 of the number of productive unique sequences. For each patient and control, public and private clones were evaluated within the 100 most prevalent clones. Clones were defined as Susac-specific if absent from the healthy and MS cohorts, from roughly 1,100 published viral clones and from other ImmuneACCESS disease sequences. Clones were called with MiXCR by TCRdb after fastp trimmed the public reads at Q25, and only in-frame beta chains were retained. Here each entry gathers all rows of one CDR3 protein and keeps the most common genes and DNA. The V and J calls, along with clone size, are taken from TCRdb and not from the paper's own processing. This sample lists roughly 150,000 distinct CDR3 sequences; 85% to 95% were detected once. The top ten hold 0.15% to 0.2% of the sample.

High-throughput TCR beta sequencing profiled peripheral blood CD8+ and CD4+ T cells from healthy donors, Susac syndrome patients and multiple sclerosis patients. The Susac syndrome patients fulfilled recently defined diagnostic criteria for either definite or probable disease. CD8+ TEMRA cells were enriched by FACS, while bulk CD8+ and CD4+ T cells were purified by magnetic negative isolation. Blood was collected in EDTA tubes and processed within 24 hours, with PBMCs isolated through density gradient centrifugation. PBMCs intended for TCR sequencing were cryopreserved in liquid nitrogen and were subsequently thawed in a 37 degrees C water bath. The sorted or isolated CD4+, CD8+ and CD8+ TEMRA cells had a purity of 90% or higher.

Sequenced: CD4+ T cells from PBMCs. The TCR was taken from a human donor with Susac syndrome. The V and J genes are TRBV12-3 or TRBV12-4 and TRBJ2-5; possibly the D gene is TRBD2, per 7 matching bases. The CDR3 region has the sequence CASSAGGRTQYF. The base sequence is TGTGCCAGCAGTGCCGGGGGGCGGACCCAGTACTTC.